This T cell receptor (beta chain) was observed in a study of PD-L1 blockade in urothelial cancer. Study at large: Atezolizumab therapy began for patients around 2014, dosed at 1,200 mg intravenously every 3 weeks. Blood yielded a median of 141,255 T cells per sample.

As to time point: peripheral blood 6 weeks after treatment start. Disease in patients was locally advanced or metastatic urothelial carcinoma. Spiking of synthetic TCR analog templates was performed in each PCR. Using immunoSEQ multiplex PCR, the repertoire was profiled, and TCRdb retains in-frame clones only, with some absent. The table has about 110,000 clones, around 93% seen once. The TCR originated in a man between 60 and 75 years old with urothelial cancer. The specimen was PBMCs, collected around atezolizumab (anti-PD-L1) treatment.

Here the CDR3 DNA reads TGTGCCAGCAGCGCCGTACATGGGCAGAACTCTGGAAACACCATATATTTT. This sequence encodes CASSAVHGQNSGNTIYF. V is TRBV7-8 and J is TRBJ1-3; D is undetermined. CDR3 length equals 17 residues. V dropped 5 bases and J dropped 0 bases, with 17 bases sitting between them. CDR1 and CDR2 from the germline V gene are SGHVS and FQNEAQ.